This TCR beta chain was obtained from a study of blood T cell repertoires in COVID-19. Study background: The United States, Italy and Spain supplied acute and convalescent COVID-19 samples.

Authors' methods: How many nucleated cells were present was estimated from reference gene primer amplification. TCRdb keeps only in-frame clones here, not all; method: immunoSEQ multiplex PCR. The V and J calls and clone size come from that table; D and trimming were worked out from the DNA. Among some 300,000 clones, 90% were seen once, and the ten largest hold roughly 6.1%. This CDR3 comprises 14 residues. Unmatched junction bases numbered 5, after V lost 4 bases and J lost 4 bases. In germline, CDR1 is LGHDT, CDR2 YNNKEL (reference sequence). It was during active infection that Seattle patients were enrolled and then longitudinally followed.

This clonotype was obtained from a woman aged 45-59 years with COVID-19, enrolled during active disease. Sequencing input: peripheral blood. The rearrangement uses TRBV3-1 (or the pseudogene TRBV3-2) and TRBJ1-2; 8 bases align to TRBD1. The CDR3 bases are TGTGCCAGCAGCCTGTCCGGGACAGGCTATGGCTACACCTTC. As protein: CASSLSGTGYGYTF.